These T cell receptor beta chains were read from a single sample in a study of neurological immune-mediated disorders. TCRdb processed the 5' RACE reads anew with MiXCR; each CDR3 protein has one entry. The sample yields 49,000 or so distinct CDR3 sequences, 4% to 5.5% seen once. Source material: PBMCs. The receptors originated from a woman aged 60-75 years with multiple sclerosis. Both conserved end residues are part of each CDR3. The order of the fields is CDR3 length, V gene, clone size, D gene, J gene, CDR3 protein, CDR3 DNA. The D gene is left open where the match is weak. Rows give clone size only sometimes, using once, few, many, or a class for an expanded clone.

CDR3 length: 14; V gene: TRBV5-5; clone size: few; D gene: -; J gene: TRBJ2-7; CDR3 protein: CASSATDDSYEQYF; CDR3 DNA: TGTGCCAGCAGCGCGACAGACGACTCCTACGAGCAGTACTTC
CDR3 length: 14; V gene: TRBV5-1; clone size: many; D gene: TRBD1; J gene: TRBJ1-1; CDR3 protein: CASSQTGAITEAFF; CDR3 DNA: TGCGCCAGCAGCCAGACAGGGGCGATCACTGAAGCTTTCTTT
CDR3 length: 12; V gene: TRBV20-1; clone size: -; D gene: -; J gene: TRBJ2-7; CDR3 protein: CSARVGPDQQYF; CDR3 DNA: TGCAGTGCTAGAGTGGGGCCGGATCAGCAGTACTTC
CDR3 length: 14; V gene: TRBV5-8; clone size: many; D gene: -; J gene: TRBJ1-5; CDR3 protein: CASSLGQPNQPQHF; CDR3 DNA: TGTGCCAGCAGCCTGGGGCAGCCCAATCAGCCCCAGCATTTT
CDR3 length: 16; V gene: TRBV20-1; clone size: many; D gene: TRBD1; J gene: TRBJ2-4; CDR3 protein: CSARDDRELAKNIQYF; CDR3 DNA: TGCAGTGCTAGAGACGACAGGGAGCTAGCCAAAAACATTCAGTACTTC
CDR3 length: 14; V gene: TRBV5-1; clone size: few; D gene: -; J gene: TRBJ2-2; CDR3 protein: CASSLDMVTGELFF; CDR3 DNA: TGCGCCAGCAGCTTGGATATGGTCACCGGGGAGCTGTTTTTT
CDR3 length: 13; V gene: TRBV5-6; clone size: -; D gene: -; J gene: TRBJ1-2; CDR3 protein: CASSFSRAGGYTF; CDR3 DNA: TGTGCCAGCAGCTTCTCCAGGGCAGGTGGCTACACCTTC
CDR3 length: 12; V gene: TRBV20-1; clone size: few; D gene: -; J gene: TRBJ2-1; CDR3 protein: CSASEGGDEQFF; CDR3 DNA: TGCAGTGCTTCAGAGGGTGGCGATGAGCAGTTCTTC
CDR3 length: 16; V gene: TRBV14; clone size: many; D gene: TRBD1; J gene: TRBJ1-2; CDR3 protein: CASSRTGQGSNYGYTF; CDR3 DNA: TGTGCCAGCAGCCGGACAGGGCAAGGGTCTAACTATGGCTACACCTTC
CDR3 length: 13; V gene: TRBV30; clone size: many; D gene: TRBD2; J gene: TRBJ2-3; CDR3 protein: CAFRDYSTDTQYF; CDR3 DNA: TGTGCCTTCCGGGACTACAGCACAGATACGCAGTATTTT
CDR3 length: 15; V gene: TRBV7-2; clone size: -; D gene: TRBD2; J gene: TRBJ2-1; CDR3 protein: CASSWAPGLDFEQFF; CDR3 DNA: TGTGCCAGCAGCTGGGCCCCGGGACTAGATTTTGAGCAGTTCTTC
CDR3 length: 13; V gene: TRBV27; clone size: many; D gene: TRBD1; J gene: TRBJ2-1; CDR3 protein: CASSLSPDRGQFF; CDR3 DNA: TGTGCCAGCAGTTTATCGCCGGACAGGGGCCAGTTCTTC
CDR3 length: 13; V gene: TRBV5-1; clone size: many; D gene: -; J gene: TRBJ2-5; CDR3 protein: CASSIGSQETQYF; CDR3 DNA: TGCGCCAGCAGCATCGGGAGCCAAGAGACCCAGTACTTC
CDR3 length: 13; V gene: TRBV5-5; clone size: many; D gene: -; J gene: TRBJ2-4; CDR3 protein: CASSVAGKNIQYF; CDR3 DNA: TGTGCCAGCAGCGTCGCCGGCAAAAACATTCAGTACTTC
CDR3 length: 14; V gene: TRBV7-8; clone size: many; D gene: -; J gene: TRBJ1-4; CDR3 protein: CASSNARNNEKLFF; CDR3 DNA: TGTGCCAGCAGTAATGCCAGAAATAATGAAAAACTGTTTTTT
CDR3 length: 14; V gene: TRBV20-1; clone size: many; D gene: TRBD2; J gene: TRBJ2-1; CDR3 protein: CSARVIGGSYEQFF; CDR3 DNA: TGCAGTGCTAGAGTTATAGGCGGGAGTTATGAGCAGTTCTTC
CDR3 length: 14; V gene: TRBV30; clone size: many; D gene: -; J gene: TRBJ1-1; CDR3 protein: CAWSLKQGNTEAFF; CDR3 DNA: TGTGCCTGGAGCCTTAAACAGGGGAACACTGAAGCTTTCTTT
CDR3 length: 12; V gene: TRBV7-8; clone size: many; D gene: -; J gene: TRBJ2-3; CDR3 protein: CASSLGGYTQYF; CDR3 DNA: TGTGCCAGCAGCTTAGGGGGGTATACGCAGTATTTT
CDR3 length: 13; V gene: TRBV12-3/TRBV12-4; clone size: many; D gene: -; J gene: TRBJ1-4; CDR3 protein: CASSFKENEKLFF; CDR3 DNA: TGTGCCAGCAGTTTCAAAGAAAATGAAAAACTGTTTTTT
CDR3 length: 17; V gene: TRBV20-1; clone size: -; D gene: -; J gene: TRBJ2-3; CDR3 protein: CSAAVGKGVGASDTQYF; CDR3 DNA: TGCAGTGCCGCCGTGGGAAAGGGGGTGGGAGCGTCAGATACGCAGTATTTT